This passage covers 5 T cell receptor beta chains from one sample sequenced in a study of metastatic and nonmetastatic thyroid tumors. TCRdb ran MiXCR on the PCR reads. The profile shows 45,000 to 65,000 clones, approximately 15% of them singletons. Patients had received no treatment of any kind before thyroid surgery. The specimen sequenced was blood. The receptors were sampled from a female donor with papillary thyroid cancer or a benign thyroid nodule (not recorded which). Some clones in this sample may be carry-over from other donors' samples.

There are many counts of this clone. The chain recombines TRBV3-1 with TRBJ2-1; possibly TRBD2 for D (5 bases). V dropped 4 bases and J dropped 0 bases, with 10 bases sitting between them. The CDR3 sequence is 15 residues long. Germline assignment: CDR1 LGHDT and CDR2 YNNKEL (reference sequence). The CDR3 protein is CASSLTRNSYNEQFF. CDR3 DNA: TGTGCCAGCAGCCTAACTAGGAACTCCTACAATGAGCAGTTCTTC.

For this clone: Without the conserved terminal phenylalanine or tryptophan, this CDR3 likely stems from a read error. This chain connects TRBV15 to TRBJ2-1, with TRBD1 identical over 8 bases. After removal of 0 bases from V and 8 bases from J, the junction contained 9 bases not matched to a gene. Per germline, CDR1 LNHNV and CDR2 YYDKDF (reference sequence). CDR3 size: 16 residues. In DNA form, the CDR3 reads TGTGCCACCAGCAGAGATGAGGGACAGGCACGGTATGAGCAGTTCTTA. Amino acid sequence: CATSRDEGQARYEQFL.

The chain joins TRBV6-1 to TRBJ2-7; no firm D call. V lost 1 base, J lost 3 bases, and 10 bases lay in between. The germline CDR1 and CDR2 sequences are MNHNS and SASEGT. CDR3 length: 14 residues. The CDR3 reads CASSEVGNNYEQYF. The CDR3 DNA follows: TGTGCCAGCAGTGAAGTGGGGAACAACTACGAGCAGTACTTC.

V usage is TRBV7-9 and J usage is TRBJ2-7, with a possible D match to TRBD2 (6 bases). The CDR3 has 15 residues. CDR1 is SEHNR, CDR2 FQNEAQ, per germline (reference sequence). Trimming removed 1 base at V and 1 base at J, with 11 bases between. CDR3 coding DNA: TGTGCCAGCAGCTTAGTTTCTAGCGATTCCTACGAGCAGTACTTC. Translated: CASSLVSSDSYEQYF.

There are many counts of this clone. With a much larger clone just one base away, this may be a read error. The chain recombines TRBV30 with TRBJ1-5; D uncertain. Germline assignment: CDR1 GTSNPN and CDR2 SVGIG (reference sequence). This CDR3 region has 13 residues. V gave up 5 bases and J gave up 2 bases, with 10 bases separating them. The CDR3 DNA follows: TGTGCCTGGGGTCTGCAGGGCAATCAGCCCCAGCATTTT. Encoded protein: CAWGLQGNQPQHF.